This TCR beta chain was sequenced in a study of T cells in Graves' hyperthyroidism and ophthalmopathy. This clonotype was recorded at least ten times. Losses at the gene ends were 6 bases for V and 5 bases for J; bases not matched to a gene: 13. Looked up from germline, CDR1 is SGDLS and CDR2 is YYNGEE. CDR3 length equals 17 residues. TCR beta CDR3 region amplification was performed from RNA transcripts. The TCR CDR3 was amplified in a first-round RT-PCR using the HTBI primer set. MiXCR, run by TCRdb on the multiplex PCR reads, gives a single entry per CDR3 protein. This sample has 350,000 or so distinct CDR3 sequences, with roughly a fifth found just once.

The chain combines TRBV9 with TRBJ2-2, with 10 bases that match TRBD2. The sample taken for sequencing was blood. The receptor comes from a woman in her 50s with Graves' hyperthyroidism. In DNA form, the CDR3 reads TGTGCCAGCAATCTAGCGGGCCTAGCGGGAGTAACCGGGGAGCTGTTTTTT. Translating gives CASNLAGLAGVTGELFF.